This is a list of T cell receptor beta chains from one sample in a study of radiation and T cells in renal cell carcinoma. The method was immunoSEQ multiplex PCR; TCRdb's version includes in-frame clones alone and lacks a portion of them. The repertoire holds about 160,000 clones, with 88% as singletons. The sequencing used blood, collected from a patient whose treatment included radiotherapy and nephrectomy. The receptors were sampled from a woman in her 70s with renal cell carcinoma. CDR3s include the opening cysteine and the closing phenylalanine or tryptophan. D genes are given only for firm matches. The size of a clone is reported for some rows only, either as once, few or many, or as a class for expanded clones.

d_gene: TRBD2
j_gene: TRBJ2-3
abundance: -
v_gene: TRBV5-1
CDR3aa: CASSLELAGARTDTQYF
CDR3nt: TGCGCCAGCAGCTTGGAGCTAGCGGGGGCCCGCACAGATACGCAGTATTTT

d_gene: -
j_gene: TRBJ2-6
abundance: -
v_gene: TRBV19
CDR3aa: CASSIGGSGANVLTF
CDR3nt: TGTGCCAGTAGTATCGGGGGTTCCGGGGCCAACGTCCTGACTTTC

d_gene: -
j_gene: TRBJ1-3
abundance: -
v_gene: TRBV19
CDR3aa: CASSISRSGNTIYF
CDR3nt: TGTGCCAGTAGTATATCCAGGTCTGGAAACACCATATATTTT

d_gene: -
j_gene: TRBJ1-5
abundance: -
v_gene: TRBV4-2
CDR3aa: CASGAGTDNQPQHF
CDR3nt: TGTGCCAGCGGCGCCGGGACGGACAATCAGCCCCAGCATTTT

d_gene: -
j_gene: TRBJ1-1
abundance: -
v_gene: TRBV7-6
CDR3aa: CASSLGAGLTEAFF
CDR3nt: TGTGCCAGCAGCTTAGGTGCGGGTTTGACCGAAGCTTTCTTT

d_gene: -
j_gene: TRBJ2-6
abundance: few
v_gene: TRBV6-7
CDR3aa: CASSFQTSTRAGANVLTF
CDR3nt: TGTGCCAGCAGTTTCCAGACCTCAACAAGGGCTGGGGCCAACGTCCTGACTTTC

d_gene: -
j_gene: TRBJ2-6
abundance: -
v_gene: TRBV5-5
CDR3aa: CASSLVSGANVLTF
CDR3nt: TGTGCCAGCAGCTTGGTGTCCGGGGCCAACGTCCTGACTTTC

d_gene: TRBD1
j_gene: TRBJ2-7
abundance: -
v_gene: TRBV30
CDR3aa: CAWSYRGHTPYEQYF
CDR3nt: TGTGCCTGGAGTTACAGGGGCCACACCCCCTACGAGCAGTACTTC

d_gene: TRBD1
j_gene: TRBJ2-2
abundance: -
v_gene: TRBV7-8
CDR3aa: CASSLVRRDRGTGELFF
CDR3nt: TGTGCCAGCAGCTTAGTTCGGCGGGACAGGGGTACCGGGGAGCTGTTTTTT

d_gene: -
j_gene: TRBJ1-5
abundance: -
v_gene: TRBV28
CDR3aa: CASSPRGTLDQPQHF
CDR3nt: TGTGCCAGCAGTCCACGAGGCACGCTGGATCAGCCCCAGCATTTT

d_gene: -
j_gene: TRBJ1-2
abundance: -
v_gene: TRBV9
CDR3aa: CASSPPGFPNYGYTF
CDR3nt: TGTGCCAGCAGCCCCCCAGGATTTCCTAACTATGGCTACACCTTC

d_gene: TRBD2
j_gene: TRBJ2-5
abundance: -
v_gene: TRBV5-4
CDR3aa: CASSYKLAGQETQYF
CDR3nt: TGTGCCAGCAGTTACAAACTAGCGGGGCAAGAGACCCAGTACTTC